Below, one TCR beta chain is given with its context. This record comes from a study of blood T cell repertoires in COVID-19. Germline V CDR1 and CDR2: LNHNV, YYDKDF (reference sequence). CDR3 length: 14 amino acids. V lost 0 bases, J lost 4 bases, and 6 bases lay in between. In the original analysis: Scientists estimated how many nucleated cells there were by amplifying reference gene primers. Generated by immunoSEQ multiplex PCR, the TCRdb table keeps only in-frame clones and is missing some. V, J and clone size are taken as reported in that table, and D and trimming were inferred from the DNA itself. This sample carries about 210,000 clones, roughly four fifths of them seen once, and the ten largest clones take around 12%.

This sequence joins TRBV15 and TRBJ2-2; no definite D call. The clonotype comes from a woman between 40 and 55 years old with acute or convalescent COVID-19. The sample comprised peripheral blood. The CDR3 DNA follows: TGTGCCACCAGCAGAGATCGTATCACCGGGGAGCTGTTTTTT. Translating gives CATSRDRITGELFF.